Following are 9 T cell receptor beta chains from one sample sequenced in a study of T cell repertoires in cytomegalovirus infection. Each CDR3 protein gets one entry after TCRdb re-called the reads with MiXCR. The sample gives approximately 150,000 distinct CDR3 sequences, roughly 6% of which show up once; more than 15% is in the top ten. The specimen sequenced was PBMCs. Receptors originate from a human donor in good health (CMV status not recorded). Some clones in this sample may be carry-over from other donors' samples.

The rearrangement links TRBV28 to TRBJ1-2; D gene ambiguous. Trimming shortened V by 9 bases and J by 4 bases, and 15 bases separated the two germline ends. CDR3 length: 13 residues. In germline, CDR1 is MDHEN, CDR2 SYDVKM. CDR3 sequence: CASSPRPIYGYTF. In nucleotides, the CDR3 is TGTGCCAGTTCCCCCCGTCCTATCTATGGCTACACCTTC.

This clonotype showed up just a few times. V and J are TRBV6-4 and TRBJ2-3, with D tentatively TRBD1 or TRBD2 (5 bases each). Germline V gene sequence: CDR1 MRHNA, CDR2 SNTAGT. The CDR3 runs to 14 residues. Trimming took off 2 bases at V and 3 bases at J, with 9 bases between the two ends. The CDR3: CASSDRGETDTQYF. As DNA, the CDR3 is TGTGCCAGCAGTGACAGGGGAGAAACAGATACGCAGTATTTT.

This clonotype was observed at least ten times. This chain uses TRBV7-2 with TRBJ1-3; a weak D match, TRBD1 (5 bases). Trimming removed 5 bases from V and 0 bases from J, with 20 bases in between. Germline-derived CDR1 and CDR2 are SGHTA and FQGNSA. This CDR3 is built from 18 residues. CDR3 protein: CASSQRPGRDFSGNTIYF. The DNA of the CDR3 is TGTGCCAGCAGCCAACGACCTGGCAGGGACTTCTCTGGAAACACCATATATTTT.

This clonotype was detected many times. DNA of the CDR3: TGTGCCAGCAGCTCGGGACAGCCGCTACCCTATAATTCACCCCTCCACTTT. This encodes CASSSGQPLPYNSPLHF. The rearrangement uses TRBV7-2 and TRBJ1-6; 7 bases are shared with TRBD1. Unmatched junction bases numbered 8, after V lost 4 bases and J lost 2 bases. The CDR3 consists of 17 residues. Germline lookup yields CDR1 SGHTA and CDR2 FQGNSA.

This clonotype was observed many times. This chain links TRBV7-8 with TRBJ2-1; tentative D call: TRBD1 (6 bases). Germline CDR1 is SGHVS and CDR2 is FQNEAQ. The V end was cut by 2 bases, the J end by 4 bases, with 12 bases between. The CDR3 length is 15 residues. CDR3 region: CASSLSGGDYNEQFF. The DNA for the CDR3 is TGTGCCAGCAGCTTAAGTGGGGGCGATTACAATGAGCAGTTCTTC.

This clonotype occurred many times. The genes are TRBV5-6 and TRBJ2-1; perhaps TRBD1 as D (5 bases). V lost 3 bases and J 7 bases, leaving 11 bases between the germline ends. CDR3 length: 13 residues. Germline assignment: CDR1 SGHDT and CDR2 YYEEEE. Written as DNA, the CDR3 is TGTGCCAGCAGCTGGGGCGTAGAGAATGAGCAGTTCTTC. As protein: CASSWGVENEQFF.

This clonotype was counted between two and nine times. The V call is TRBV19, the J call TRBJ1-5; D gene ambiguous. The CDR3 consists of 13 residues. Germline lookup yields CDR1 LNHDA and CDR2 SQIVND (reference sequence). The ends were cut back, 10 bases at V and 4 bases at J, with 14 bases in the middle. CDR3 nucleotides: TGTGCCACCTCAACCCTGGTGAATCAGCCCCAGCATTTT. Amino acid sequence: CATSTLVNQPQHF.

This clonotype has a count of ten or more. V is TRBV7-6 and J is TRBJ2-6, with 7 bases aligning to TRBD1. Trimming removed 5 bases from V and 0 bases from J; junction bases left unmatched: 10. CDR1 SGHVS and CDR2 FNYEAQ come from the germline V gene. The CDR3 consists of 18 residues. CDR3: CASSLRSGGTSGANVLTF. The DNA for the CDR3 is TGTGCCAGCAGCCTTCGGTCAGGGGGTACCTCTGGGGCCAACGTCCTGACTTTC.

The V gene is TRBV29-1, the J gene TRBJ1-1; TRBD1 matches at 9 bases. With 7 bases clipped from V and 4 bases from J, the junction kept 7 bases outside the gene matches. CDR1 and CDR2 from the germline V gene are SQVTM and ANQGSEA. The CDR3 extends over 13 amino acids. The CDR3 coding sequence is TGCAGCGACCTGACAGGGGGTTGCACTGAAGCTTTCTTT. Protein product: CSDLTGGCTEAFF. Based on the CDR3 plus reference TRBV29-1 and TRBJ1-1, the full variable domain is SAVISQKPSRDICQRGTSLTIQCQVDSQVTMMFWYRQQPGQSLTLIATANQGSEATYESGFVIDKFPISRPNLTFSTLTVSNMSPEDSSIYLCSDLTGGCTEAFFGQGTRLTVV.